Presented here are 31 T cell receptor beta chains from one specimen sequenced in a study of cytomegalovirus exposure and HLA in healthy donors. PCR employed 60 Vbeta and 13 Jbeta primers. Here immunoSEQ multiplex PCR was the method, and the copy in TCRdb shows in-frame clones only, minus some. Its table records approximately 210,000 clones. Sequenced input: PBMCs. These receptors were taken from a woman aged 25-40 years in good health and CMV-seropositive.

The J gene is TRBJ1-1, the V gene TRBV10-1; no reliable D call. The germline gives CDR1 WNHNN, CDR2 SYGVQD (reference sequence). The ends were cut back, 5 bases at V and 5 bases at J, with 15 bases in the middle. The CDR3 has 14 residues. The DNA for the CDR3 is TGCGCCAGCAGTTTCGAGACCTCGGGTACTGAAGCTTTCTTT. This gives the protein CASSFETSGTEAFF.

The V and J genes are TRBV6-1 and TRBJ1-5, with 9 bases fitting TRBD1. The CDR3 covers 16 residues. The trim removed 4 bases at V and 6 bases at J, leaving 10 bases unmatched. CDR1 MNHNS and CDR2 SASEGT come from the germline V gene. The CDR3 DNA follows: TGTGCCAGCAGTGCTAGGGACAGGGTTAGGAGTCAGCCCCAGCATTTT. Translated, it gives CASSARDRVRSQPQHF.

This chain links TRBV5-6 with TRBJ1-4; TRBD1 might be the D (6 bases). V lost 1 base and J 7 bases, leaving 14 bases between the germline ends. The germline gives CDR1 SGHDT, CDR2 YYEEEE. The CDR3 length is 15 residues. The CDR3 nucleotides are TGTGCCAGCAGCTTGTGGGGGACACTCGGTGAAAAACTGTTTTTT. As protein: CASSLWGTLGEKLFF.

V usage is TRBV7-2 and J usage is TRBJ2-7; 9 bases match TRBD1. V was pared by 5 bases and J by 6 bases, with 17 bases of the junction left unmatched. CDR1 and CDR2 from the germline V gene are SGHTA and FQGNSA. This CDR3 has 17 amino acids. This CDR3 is CASSHRDREMLRAEQYF. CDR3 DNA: TGTGCCAGCAGCCACCGGGACAGGGAAATGCTTAGGGCCGAGCAGTACTTC.

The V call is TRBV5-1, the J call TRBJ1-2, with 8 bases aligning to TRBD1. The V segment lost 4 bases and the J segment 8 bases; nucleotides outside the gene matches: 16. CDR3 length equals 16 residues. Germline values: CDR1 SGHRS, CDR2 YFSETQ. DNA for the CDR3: TGCGCCAGCAGCGCGGGACAGGCCCTCGGATATGGAGGCTACACCTTC. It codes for CASSAGQALGYGGYTF.

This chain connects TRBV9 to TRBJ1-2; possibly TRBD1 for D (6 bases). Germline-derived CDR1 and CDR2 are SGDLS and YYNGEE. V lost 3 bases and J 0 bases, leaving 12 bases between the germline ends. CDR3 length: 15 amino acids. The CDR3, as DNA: TGTGCCAGCAGCGGATCGACAGGAGCTAACTATGGCTACACCTTC. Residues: CASSGSTGANYGYTF. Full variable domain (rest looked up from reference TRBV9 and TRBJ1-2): DSGVTQTPKHLITATGQRVTLRCSPRSGDLSVYWYQQSLDQGLQFLIQYYNGEERAKGNILERFSAQQFPDLHSELNLSSLELGDSALYFCASSGSTGANYGYTFGSGTRLTVV.

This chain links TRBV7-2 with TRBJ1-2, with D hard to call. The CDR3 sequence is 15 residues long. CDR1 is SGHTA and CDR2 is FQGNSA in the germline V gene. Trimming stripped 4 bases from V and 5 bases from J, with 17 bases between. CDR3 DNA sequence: TGTGCCAGCAGCTCCCTGGGCGGGCCCCTATATGGCTACACCTTC. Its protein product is CASSSLGGPLYGYTF.

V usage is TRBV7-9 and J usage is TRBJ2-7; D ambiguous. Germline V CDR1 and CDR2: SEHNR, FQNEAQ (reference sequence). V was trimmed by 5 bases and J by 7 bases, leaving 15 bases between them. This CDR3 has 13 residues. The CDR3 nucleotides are TGTGCCAGCAGCCCCCAGGAAGGTGGAGAGCAGTACTTC. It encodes CASSPQEGGEQYF.

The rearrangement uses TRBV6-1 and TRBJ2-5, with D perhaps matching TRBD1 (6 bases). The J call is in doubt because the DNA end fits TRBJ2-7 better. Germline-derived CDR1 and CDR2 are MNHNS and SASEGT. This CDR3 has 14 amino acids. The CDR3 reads CASSETGRPYEQYF. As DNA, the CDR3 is TGTGCCAGCAGTGAAACAGGGAGACCCTACGAGCAGTACTTC.

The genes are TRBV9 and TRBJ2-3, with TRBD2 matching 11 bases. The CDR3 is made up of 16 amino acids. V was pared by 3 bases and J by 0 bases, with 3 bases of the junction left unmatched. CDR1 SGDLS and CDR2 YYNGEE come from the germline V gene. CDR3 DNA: TGTGCCAGCAGCGAGCGGACTAGCGGGAGCACAGATACGCAGTATTTT. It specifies CASSERTSGSTDTQYF. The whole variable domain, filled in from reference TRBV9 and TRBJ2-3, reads DSGVTQTPKHLITATGQRVTLRCSPRSGDLSVYWYQQSLDQGLQFLIQYYNGEERAKGNILERFSAQQFPDLHSELNLSSLELGDSALYFCASSERTSGSTDTQYFGPGTRLTVL.

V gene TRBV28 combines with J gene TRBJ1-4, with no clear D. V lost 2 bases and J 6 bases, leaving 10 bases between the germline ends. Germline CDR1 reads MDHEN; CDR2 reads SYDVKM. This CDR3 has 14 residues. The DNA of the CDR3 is TGTGCCAGCAGTTTAAAACTCTCCGATGAAAAACTGTTTTTT. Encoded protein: CASSLKLSDEKLFF.

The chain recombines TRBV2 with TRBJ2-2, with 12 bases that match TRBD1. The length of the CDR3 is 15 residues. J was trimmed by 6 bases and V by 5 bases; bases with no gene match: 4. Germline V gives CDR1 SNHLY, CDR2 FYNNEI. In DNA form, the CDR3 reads TGTGCCAGCAGTTTCGGGACAGGGGGCTCCGGGGAGCTGTTTTTT. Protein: CASSFGTGGSGELFF.

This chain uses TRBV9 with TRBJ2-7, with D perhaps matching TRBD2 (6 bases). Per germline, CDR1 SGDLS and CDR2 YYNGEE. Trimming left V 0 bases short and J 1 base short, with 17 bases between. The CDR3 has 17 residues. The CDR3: CASSVAPGGVLSYEQYF. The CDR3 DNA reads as TGTGCCAGCAGCGTAGCCCCCGGAGGGGTCCTATCCTACGAGCAGTACTTC.

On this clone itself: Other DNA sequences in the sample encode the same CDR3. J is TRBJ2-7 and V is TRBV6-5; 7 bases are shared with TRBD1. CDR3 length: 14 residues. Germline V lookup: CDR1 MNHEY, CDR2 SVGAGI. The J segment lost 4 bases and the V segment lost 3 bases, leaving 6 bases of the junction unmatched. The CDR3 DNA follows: TGTGCCAGCAGTTATAGGGACAGATCTTACGAGCAGTACTTC. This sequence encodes CASSYRDRSYEQYF.

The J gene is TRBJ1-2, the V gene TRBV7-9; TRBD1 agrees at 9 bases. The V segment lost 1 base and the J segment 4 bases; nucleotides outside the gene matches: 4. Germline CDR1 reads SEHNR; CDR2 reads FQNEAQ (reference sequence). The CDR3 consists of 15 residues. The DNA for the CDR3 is TGTGCCAGCAGCTTAGTATTGGGACAGGGCTATGGCTACACCTTC. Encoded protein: CASSLVLGQGYGYTF.

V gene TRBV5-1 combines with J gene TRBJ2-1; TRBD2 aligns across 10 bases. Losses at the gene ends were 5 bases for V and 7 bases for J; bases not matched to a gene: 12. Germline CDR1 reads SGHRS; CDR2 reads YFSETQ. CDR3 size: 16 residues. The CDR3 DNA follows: TGCGCCAGCAGTTCCCCGGAGCGGGAGGGCCGTAATGAGCAGTTCTTC. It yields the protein CASSSPEREGRNEQFF. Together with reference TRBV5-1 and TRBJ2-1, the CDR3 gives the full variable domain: KAGVTQTPRYLIKTRGQQVTLSCSPISGHRSVSWYQQTPGQGLQFLFEYFSETQRNKGNFPGRFSGRQFSNSRSEMNVSTLELGDSALYLCASSSPEREGRNEQFFGPGTRLTVL.

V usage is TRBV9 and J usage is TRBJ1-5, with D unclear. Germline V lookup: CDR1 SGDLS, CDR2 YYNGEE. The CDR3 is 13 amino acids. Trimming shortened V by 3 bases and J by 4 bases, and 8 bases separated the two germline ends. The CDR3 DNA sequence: TGTGCCAGCAGCGGAACTACAAATCAGCCCCAGCATTTT. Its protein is CASSGTTNQPQHF.

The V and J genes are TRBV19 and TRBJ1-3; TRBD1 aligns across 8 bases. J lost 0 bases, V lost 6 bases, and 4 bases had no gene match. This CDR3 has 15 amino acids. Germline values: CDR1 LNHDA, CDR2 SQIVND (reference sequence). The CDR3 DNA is TGTGCCAGTAGAGACAGGGGCCCCTCTGGAAACACCATATATTTT. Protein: CASRDRGPSGNTIYF.

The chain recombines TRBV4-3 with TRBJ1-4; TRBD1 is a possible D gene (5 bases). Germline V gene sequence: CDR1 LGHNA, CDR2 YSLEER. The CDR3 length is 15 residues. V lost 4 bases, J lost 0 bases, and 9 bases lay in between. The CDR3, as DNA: TGCGCCAGCAGCCGCTCGGGGGCAACTAATGAAAAACTGTTTTTT. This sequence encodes CASSRSGATNEKLFF.

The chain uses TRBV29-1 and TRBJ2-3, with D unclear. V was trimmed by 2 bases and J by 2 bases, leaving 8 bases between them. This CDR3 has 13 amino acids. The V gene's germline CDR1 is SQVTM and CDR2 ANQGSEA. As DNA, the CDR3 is TGCAGCGTTGAACCGAGCGACACAGATACGCAGTATTTT. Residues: CSVEPSDTDTQYF.

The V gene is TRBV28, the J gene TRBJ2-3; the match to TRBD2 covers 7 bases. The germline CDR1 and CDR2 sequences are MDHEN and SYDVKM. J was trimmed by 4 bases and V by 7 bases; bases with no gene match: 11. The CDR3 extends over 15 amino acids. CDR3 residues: CASIQTSKLPDTQYF. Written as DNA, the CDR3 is TGTGCCAGCATCCAGACTAGCAAGTTACCAGATACGCAGTATTTT.

CDR3 sequence reads: CATKGQSVTEAFF. DNA of the CDR3: TGCGCCACCAAAGGACAGTCAGTAACTGAAGCTTTCTTT. The J gene is TRBJ1-1, the V gene TRBV10-2; D might be TRBD1 (6 bases). From germline, CDR1 is WSHSY and CDR2 SAAADI. This CDR3 spans 13 amino acids. The V end lost 10 bases, the J end lost 5 bases, and 17 bases lay between the germline ends.

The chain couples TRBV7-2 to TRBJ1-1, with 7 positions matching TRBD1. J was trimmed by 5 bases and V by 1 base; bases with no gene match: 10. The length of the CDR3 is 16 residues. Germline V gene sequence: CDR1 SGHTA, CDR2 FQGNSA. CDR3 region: CASSLGQGGGRTEAFF. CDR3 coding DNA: TGTGCCAGCAGCTTAGGTCAGGGGGGCGGGAGGACTGAAGCTTTCTTT. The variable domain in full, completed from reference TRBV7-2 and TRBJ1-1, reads GAGVSQSPSNKVTEKGKDVELRCDPISGHTALYWYRQSLGQGLEFLIYFQGNSAPDKSGLPSDRFSAERTGGSVSTLTIQRTQQEDSAVYLCASSLGQGGGRTEAFFGQGTRLTVV.

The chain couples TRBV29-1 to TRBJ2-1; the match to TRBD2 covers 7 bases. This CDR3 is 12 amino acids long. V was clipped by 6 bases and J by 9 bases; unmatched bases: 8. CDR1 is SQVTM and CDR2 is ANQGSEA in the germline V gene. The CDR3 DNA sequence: TGCAGCGTGCGAGAGCGGGATAGTGAGCAGTTCTTC. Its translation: CSVRERDSEQFF.

The CDR3 nucleotides read TGTGCCAGCAGCCTAAGCCGGGGGAGTGGAGAGACCCAGTACTTC. As protein: CASSLSRGSGETQYF. The rearrangement links TRBV14 to TRBJ2-5; weak D call: TRBD2 (6 bases). Trimming stripped 4 bases from V and 4 bases from J, with 16 bases between. The CDR3 covers 15 residues. In germline, CDR1 is SGHDN, CDR2 FVKESK. Filled out from reference TRBV14 and TRBJ2-5, the complete variable domain reads EAGVTQFPSHSVIEKGQTVTLRCDPISGHDNLYWYRRVMGKEIKFLLHFVKESKQDESGMPNNRFLAERTGGTYSTLKVQPAELEDSGVYFCASSLSRGSGETQYFGPGTRLLVL.

CDR3 in DNA: TGTGCCAGCAGCTTTCAGCGGGACACAGATACGCAGTATTTT. Amino acids: CASSFQRDTDTQYF. The chain links TRBV7-9 to TRBJ2-3, with 7 bases aligning to TRBD2. The CDR3 has 14 residues. Germline V gene data show CDR1 as SEHNR and CDR2 as FQNEAQ (reference sequence). The trim removed 3 bases at V and 2 bases at J, leaving 2 bases unmatched.

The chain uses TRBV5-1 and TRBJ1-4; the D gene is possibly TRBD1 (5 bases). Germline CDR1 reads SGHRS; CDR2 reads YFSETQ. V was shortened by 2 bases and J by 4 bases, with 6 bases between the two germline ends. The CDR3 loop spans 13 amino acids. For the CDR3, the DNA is TGCGCCAGCAGCTTACAGGTTAATGAAAAACTGTTTTTT. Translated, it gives CASSLQVNEKLFF.

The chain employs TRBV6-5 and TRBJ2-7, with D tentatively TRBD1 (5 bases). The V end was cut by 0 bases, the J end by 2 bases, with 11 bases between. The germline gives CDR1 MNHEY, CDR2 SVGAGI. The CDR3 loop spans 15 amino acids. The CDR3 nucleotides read TGTGCCAGCAGTTACTCGACAGCGTCTGCCTACGAGCAGTACTTC. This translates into CASSYSTASAYEQYF.

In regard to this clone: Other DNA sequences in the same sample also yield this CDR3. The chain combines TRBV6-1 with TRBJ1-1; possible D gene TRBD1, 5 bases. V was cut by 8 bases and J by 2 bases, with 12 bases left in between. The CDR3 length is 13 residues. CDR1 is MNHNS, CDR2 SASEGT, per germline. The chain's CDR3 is CASSRGGNTEAFF. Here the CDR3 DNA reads TGTGCCAGCTCCCGGGGGGGAAACACTGAAGCTTTCTTT.

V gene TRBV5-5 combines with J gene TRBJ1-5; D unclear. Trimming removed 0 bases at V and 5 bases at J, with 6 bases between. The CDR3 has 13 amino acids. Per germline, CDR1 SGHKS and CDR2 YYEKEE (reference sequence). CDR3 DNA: TGTGCCAGCAGCTTGGCCCAGGATCAGCCCCAGCATTTT. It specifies CASSLAQDQPQHF.

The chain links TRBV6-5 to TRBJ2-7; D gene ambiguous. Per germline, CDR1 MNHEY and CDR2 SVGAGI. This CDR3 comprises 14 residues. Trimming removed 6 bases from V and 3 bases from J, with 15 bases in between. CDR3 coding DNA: TGTGCCAGCAGGAGGAAAGGTCCCTACTACGAGCAGTACTTC. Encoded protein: CASRRKGPYYEQYF.